This TCR beta chain came from a study of T cells expressing NK-cell markers. Study information: Sorted CD3+CD56-NKG2C+, CD3+CD56+NKG2C+ and CD3+CD56+NKG2C- T cells supplied the TCR beta repertoires. Points from the study as a whole: NKG2C+ dominant clonotypes from roughly 6 donors made up roughly 1.0-7.0% of CD8+ T cells. HCMV specificity of expanded NKG2C+ T cell clones remained unclear. Among several donors, these clonotypes also ranked first in the CD3+CD56-NKG2C+ fraction.

TCRdb derives one entry per CDR3 protein from the 5' RACE reads, leaving out DNA. This table holds more than 400,000 distinct CDR3 sequences. Note on this clonotype: Its specificity is not known.

This CDR3 has 16 amino acids. The germline V gene encodes CDR1 MNHEY and CDR2 SMNVEV (reference sequence). The sample taken for sequencing was blood T cells: a sorted CD56 or NKG2C T cell subset, CD4+ or CD8+ T cells, or bulk PBMC T cells (not recorded which). V is TRBV27 and J is TRBJ2-3; TCRdb reports TRBD1, a call that lacks DNA to check it against. This receptor was taken from a woman between 18 and 69 years old in good health. The CDR3 is CASSLFPGPTPDTQYF.